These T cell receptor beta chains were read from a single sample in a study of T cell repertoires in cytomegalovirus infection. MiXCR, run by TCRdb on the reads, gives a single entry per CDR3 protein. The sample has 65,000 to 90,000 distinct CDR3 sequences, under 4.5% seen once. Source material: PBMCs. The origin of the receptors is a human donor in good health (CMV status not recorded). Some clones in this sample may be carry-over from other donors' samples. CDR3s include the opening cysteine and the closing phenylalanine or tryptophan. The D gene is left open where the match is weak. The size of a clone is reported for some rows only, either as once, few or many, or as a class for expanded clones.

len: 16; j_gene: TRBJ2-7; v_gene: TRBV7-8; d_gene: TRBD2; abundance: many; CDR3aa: CASSQTGGSRSTEQYF; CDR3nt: TGTGCCAGCAGCCAGACCGGGGGGTCCCGCTCCACCGAGCAGTACTTC
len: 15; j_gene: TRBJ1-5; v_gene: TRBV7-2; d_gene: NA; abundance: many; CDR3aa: CASSLFFSNNQPQHF; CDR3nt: TGTGCCAGCAGCTTATTTTTCAGCAACAATCAGCCCCAGCATTTT
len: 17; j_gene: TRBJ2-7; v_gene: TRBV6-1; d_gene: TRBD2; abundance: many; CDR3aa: CASRSWGGRISSYEQYF; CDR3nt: TGTGCCAGCCGCAGTTGGGGCGGGAGGATTAGCTCCTACGAGCAGTACTTC
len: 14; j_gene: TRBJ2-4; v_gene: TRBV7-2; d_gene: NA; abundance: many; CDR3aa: CASSTGLAKNIQYF; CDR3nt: TGTGCCAGCAGTACGGGACTAGCCAAAAACATTCAGTACTTC
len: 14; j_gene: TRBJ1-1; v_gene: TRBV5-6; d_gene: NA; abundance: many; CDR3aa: CASTKNGGIVGAFF; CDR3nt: TGTGCCAGCACCAAGAACGGGGGCATTGTGGGAGCTTTCTTT
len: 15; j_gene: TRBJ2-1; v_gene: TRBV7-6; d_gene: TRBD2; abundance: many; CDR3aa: CASSTLAGGQGEQFF; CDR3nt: TGTGCCAGCAGCACTCTAGCGGGGGGGCAGGGTGAGCAGTTCTTC
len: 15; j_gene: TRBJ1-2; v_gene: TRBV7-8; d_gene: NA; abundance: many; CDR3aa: CASSLALGQAYGYTF; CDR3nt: TGTGCCAGCAGCTTAGCTCTGGGTCAGGCCTATGGCTACACCTTC
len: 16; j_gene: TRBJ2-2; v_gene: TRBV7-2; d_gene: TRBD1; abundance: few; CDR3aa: CASSLTGDRWFGELFF; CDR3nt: TGTGCCAGCAGCTTAACGGGGGACAGGTGGTTCGGGGAGCTGTTTTTT
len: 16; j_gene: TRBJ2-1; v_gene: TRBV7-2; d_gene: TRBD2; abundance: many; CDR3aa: CASSLRILAGGDEQFF; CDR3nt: TGTGCCAGCAGCTTAAGAATCCTAGCGGGGGGTGATGAGCAGTTCTTC
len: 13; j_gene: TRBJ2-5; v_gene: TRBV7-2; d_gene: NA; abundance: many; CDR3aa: CASSLYGEETQYF; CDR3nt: TGTGCCAGCAGCTTATACGGGGAAGAGACCCAGTACTTC
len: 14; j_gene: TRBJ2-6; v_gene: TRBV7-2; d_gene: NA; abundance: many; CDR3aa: CASIPFSGANVLTF; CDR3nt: TGTGCCAGCATCCCTTTCTCTGGGGCCAACGTCCTGACTTTC
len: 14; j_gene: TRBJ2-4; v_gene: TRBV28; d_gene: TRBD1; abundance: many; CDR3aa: CASKGTGLTDIQYF; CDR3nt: TGTGCCAGCAAAGGGACAGGACTGACGGACATTCAGTACTTC
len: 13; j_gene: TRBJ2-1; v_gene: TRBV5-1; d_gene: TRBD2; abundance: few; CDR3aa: CASSLVGTSEQFF; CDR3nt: TGCGCCAGCAGCTTGGTGGGGACTAGCGAGCAGTTCTTC
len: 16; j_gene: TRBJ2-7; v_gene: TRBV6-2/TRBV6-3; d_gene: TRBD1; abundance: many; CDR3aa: CASSYSKDRGEYEQYF; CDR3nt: TGTGCCAGCAGTTACTCGAAGGACAGGGGAGAATACGAGCAGTACTTC
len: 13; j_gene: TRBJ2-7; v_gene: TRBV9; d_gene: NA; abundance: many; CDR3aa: CASSKEPTAAKYF; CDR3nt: TGTGCCAGCAGCAAAGAACCGACAGCCGCAAAGTACTTC
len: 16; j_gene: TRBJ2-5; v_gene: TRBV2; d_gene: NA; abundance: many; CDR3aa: CASSLQGPGTQETQYF; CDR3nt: TGTGCCAGCAGTCTCCAGGGGCCGGGGACCCAAGAGACCCAGTACTTC
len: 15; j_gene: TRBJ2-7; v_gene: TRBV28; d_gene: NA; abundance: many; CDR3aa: CASSFPGSYSYEQYF; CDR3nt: TGTGCCAGCAGTTTCCCCGGCAGCTACTCCTACGAGCAGTACTTC
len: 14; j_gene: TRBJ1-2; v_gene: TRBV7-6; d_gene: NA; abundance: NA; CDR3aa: CASSPFEGNYGYTF; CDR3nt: TGTGCCAGCAGCCCTTTCGAGGGAAACTATGGCTACACCTTC
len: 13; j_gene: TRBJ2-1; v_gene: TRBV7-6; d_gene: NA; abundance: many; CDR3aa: CASSFSSYNEQFF; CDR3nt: TGTGCCAGCAGCTTCAGCTCCTACAATGAGCAGTTCTTC
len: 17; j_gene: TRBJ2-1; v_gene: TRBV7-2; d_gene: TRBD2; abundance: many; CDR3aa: CASSPLVIAGGYNEQFF; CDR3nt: TGTGCCAGCAGCCCCCTTGTGATAGCGGGAGGGTACAATGAGCAGTTCTTC
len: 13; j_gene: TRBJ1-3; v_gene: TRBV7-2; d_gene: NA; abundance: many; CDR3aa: CASSFLGGNTIYF; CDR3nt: TGTGCCAGCAGCTTTTTGGGAGGAAACACCATATATTTT
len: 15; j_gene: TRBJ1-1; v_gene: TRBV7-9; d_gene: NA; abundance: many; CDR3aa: CASSLESGVNTEAFF; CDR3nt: TGTGCCAGCAGCTTAGAGTCGGGAGTTAACACTGAAGCTTTCTTT
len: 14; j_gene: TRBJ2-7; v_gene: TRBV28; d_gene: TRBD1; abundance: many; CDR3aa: CASSQTGKTYEQYF; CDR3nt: TGTGCCAGCAGTCAGACAGGGAAGACCTACGAGCAGTACTTC
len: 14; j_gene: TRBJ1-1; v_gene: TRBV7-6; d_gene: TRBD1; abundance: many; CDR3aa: CASSWDRRNTEAFF; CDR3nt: TGTGCCAGCAGCTGGGACAGGAGGAACACTGAAGCTTTCTTT
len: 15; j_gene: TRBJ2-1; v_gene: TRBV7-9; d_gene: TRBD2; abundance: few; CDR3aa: CASSGTSGPYNEQFF; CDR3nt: TGTGCCAGCAGCGGGACTAGCGGCCCCTACAATGAGCAGTTCTTC
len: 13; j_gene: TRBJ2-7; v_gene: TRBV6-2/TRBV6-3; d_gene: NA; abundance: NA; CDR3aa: CASSSLGPYEQYF; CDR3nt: TGTGCCAGCAGTTCCTTGGGACCCTACGAGCAGTACTTC
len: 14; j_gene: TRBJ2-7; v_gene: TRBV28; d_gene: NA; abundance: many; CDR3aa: CASTSGNGLQGQYF; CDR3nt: TGTGCCAGCACTTCGGGGAACGGGCTACAGGGGCAGTACTTC
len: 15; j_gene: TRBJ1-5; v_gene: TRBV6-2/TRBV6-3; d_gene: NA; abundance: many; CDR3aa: CASSYGGVDQQPQHF; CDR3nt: TGTGCCAGCAGTTACGGGGGGGTGGATCAGCAGCCCCAGCATTTT
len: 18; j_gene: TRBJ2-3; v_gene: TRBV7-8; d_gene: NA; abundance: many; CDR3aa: CASSLALGLARSTDTQYF; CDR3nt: TGTGCCAGCAGCTTAGCGCTAGGGTTAGCGCGTAGCACAGATACGCAGTATTTT
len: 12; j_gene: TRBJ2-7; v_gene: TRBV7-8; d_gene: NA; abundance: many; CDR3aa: CASSLKGSEQYF; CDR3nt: TGTGCCAGCAGCTTAAAAGGTAGCGAGCAGTACTTC
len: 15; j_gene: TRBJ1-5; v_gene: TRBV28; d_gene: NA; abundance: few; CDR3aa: CASSLSGGRGAPQHF; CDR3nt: TGTGCCAGCAGTTTATCCGGTGGGAGGGGCGCGCCCCAGCATTTT
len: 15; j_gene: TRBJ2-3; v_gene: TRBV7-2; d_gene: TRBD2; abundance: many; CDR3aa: CASSASGGPTDTQYF; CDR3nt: TGTGCCAGCAGCGCTAGCGGGGGGCCCACAGATACGCAGTATTTT
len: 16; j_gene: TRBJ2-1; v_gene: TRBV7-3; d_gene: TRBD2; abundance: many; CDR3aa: CASSPRTSWSYNEQFF; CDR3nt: TGTGCCAGCAGCCCGAGGACTAGCTGGTCCTACAATGAGCAGTTCTTC
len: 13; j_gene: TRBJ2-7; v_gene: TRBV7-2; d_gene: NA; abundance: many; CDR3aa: CASSSLASYEQYF; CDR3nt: TGTGCCAGCAGCTCTCTTGCGTCCTACGAGCAGTACTTC
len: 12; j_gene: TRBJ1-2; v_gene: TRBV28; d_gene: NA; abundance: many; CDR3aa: CASSLSQNGYTF; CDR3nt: TGTGCCAGCAGTTTATCCCAGAATGGCTACACCTTC
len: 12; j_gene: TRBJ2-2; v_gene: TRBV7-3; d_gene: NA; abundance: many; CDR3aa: CASSPESGELFF; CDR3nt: TGTGCCAGCAGCCCGGAGTCCGGGGAGCTGTTTTTT
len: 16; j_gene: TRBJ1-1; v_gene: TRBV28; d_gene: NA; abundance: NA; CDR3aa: CASSLFLGTGNTEAFF; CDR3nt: TGTGCCAGCAGTTTATTCTTAGGGACGGGGAACACTGAAGCTTTCTTT
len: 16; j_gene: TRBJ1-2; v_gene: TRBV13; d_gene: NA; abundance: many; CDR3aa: CASSLRRHSSLYGYTF; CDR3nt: TGTGCCAGCAGCTTACGACGACACTCCTCCCTCTATGGCTACACCTTC
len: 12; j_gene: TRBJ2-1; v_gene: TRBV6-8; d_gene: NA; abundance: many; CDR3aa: CASSYPEVAQFF; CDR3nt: TGTGCCAGCAGTTACCCCGAGGTGGCGCAGTTCTTC
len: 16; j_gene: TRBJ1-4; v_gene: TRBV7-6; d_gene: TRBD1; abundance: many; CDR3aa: CASSSQGSQTNEKLFF; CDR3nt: TGTGCCAGCAGCTCACAGGGGTCTCAGACTAATGAAAAACTGTTTTTT
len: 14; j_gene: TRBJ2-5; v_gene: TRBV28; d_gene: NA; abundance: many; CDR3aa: CASSLLYGGQTQYF; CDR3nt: TGTGCCAGCAGTTTGCTTTACGGGGGTCAGACCCAGTACTTC
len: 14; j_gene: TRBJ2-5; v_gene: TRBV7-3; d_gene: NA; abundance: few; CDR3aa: CASSLSPAGSAQYF; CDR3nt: TGTGCCAGCAGCTTATCCCCCGCAGGCTCGGCCCAGTACTTC
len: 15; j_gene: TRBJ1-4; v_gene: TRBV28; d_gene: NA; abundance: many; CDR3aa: CASSYTPATNEKLFF; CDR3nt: TGTGCCAGCAGTTATACACCTGCAACTAATGAAAAACTGTTTTTT
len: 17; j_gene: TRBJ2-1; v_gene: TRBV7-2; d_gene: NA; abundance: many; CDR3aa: CASSPSFSRGPSNEQFF; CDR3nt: TGTGCCAGCAGCCCGTCCTTCTCTCGCGGACCCTCGAATGAGCAGTTCTTC
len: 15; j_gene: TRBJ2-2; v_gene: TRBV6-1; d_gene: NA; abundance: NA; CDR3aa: CASSGSDRNTGELFF; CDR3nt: TGTGCCAGCAGTGGGTCCGACAGGAACACCGGGGAGCTGTTTTTT
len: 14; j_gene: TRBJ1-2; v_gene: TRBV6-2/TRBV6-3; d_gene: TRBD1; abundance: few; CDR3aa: CASSGTGPYYGYTF; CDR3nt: TGTGCCAGCAGTGGGACAGGGCCTTACTATGGCTACACCTTC
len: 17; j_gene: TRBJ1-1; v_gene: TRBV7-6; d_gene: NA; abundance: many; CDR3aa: CASSLDKSQPLGTEAFF; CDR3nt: TGTGCCAGCAGCTTAGATAAATCACAGCCTTTGGGCACTGAAGCTTTCTTT
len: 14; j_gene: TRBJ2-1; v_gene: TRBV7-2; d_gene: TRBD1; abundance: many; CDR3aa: CASSQDRRTTVQFF; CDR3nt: TGTGCCAGCAGCCAGGACAGGAGAACTACTGTCCAGTTCTTC
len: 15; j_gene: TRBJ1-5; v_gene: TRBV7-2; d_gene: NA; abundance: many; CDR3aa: CASSFEQGSNQPQHF; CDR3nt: TGTGCCAGCAGCTTCGAACAGGGAAGCAATCAGCCCCAGCATTTT
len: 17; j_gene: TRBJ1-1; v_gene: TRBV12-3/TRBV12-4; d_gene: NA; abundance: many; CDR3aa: CASSLDSWVSENTEAFF; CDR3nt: TGTGCCAGCAGTTTAGACAGCTGGGTGTCAGAGAACACTGAAGCTTTCTTT
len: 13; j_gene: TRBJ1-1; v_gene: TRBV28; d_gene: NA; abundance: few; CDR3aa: CAATQVGVTEAFF; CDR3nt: TGTGCCGCTACGCAGGTAGGGGTCACTGAAGCTTTCTTT